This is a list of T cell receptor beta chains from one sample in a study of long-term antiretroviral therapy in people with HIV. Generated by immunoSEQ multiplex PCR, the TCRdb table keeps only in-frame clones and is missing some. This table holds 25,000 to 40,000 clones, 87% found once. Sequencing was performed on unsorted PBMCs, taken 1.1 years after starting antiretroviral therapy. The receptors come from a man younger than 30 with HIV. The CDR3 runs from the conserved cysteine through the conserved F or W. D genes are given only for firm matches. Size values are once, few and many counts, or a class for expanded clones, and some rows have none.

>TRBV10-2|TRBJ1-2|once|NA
TGCGCCAGCAGTGGGGACTGGAACTATGGCTACACCTTC
CASSGDWNYGYTF
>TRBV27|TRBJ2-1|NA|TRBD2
TGTGCCAGCAGTTTATTACTAGCGGGGGTCAATGAGCAGTTCTTC
CASSLLLAGVNEQFF
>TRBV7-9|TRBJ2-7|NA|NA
TGTGCCAGCAGCTTTAGTGGGTACGAGCAGTACTTC
CASSFSGYEQYF
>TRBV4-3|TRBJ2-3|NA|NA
TGCGCCAGCAGCCAAGATACCTTGACAGATACGCAGTATTTT
CASSQDTLTDTQYF
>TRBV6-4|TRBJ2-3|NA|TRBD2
TGTGCCAGCAGTGAGACCGGGGGGAGCACAGATACGCAGTATTTT
CASSETGGSTDTQYF
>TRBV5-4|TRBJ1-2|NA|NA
TGTGCCAGCAGCCCCGGCCGTTACCAGGCCTATGGCTACACCTTC
CASSPGRYQAYGYTF
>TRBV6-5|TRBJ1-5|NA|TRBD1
TGTGCCAGCAGTTACTCGATTGAAGGACAGGGGGTGCATTTT
CASSYSIEGQGVHF
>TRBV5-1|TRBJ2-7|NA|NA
TGCGCCAGCAGCTTGAGCTTGGACGAGCAGTACTTC
CASSLSLDEQYF
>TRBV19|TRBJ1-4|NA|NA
TGTGCCAGTAGTACCCTCGACAGCACCTTTAATGAAAAACTGTTTTTT
CASSTLDSTFNEKLFF
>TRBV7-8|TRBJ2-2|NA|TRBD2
TGTGCCAGCAGCAGGGTCCCGGGACTAGACACCGGGGAGCTGTTTTTT
CASSRVPGLDTGELFF
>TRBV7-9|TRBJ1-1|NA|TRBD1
TGTGCCAGCAGCCCGGGGACAGGGGCGATGAACACTGAAGCTTTCTTT
CASSPGTGAMNTEAFF
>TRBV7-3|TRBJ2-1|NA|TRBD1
TGTGCCAGCAGCGCCAACGCCGGGACAGGGGGGCATGAGCAGTTCTTC
CASSANAGTGGHEQFF
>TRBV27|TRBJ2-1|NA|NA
TGTGCCAGCAGCCCTGACCAGTACAATGAGCAGTTCTTC
CASSPDQYNEQFF
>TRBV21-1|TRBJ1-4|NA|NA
TGTGCCAGCAGCGAACCGAGGGACAGGGGAATTAGGGCTAATGAAAAACTGTTTTTT
CASSEPRDRGIRANEKLFF
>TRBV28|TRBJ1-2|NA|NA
TGTGCCAGCAGTTTTGGTGACGGAGCTAACTATGGCTACACCTTC
CASSFGDGANYGYTF
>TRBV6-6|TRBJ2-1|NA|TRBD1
TGTGCCAGCAGCCCCCGGACAGGGAGGTACAATGAGCAGTTCTTC
CASSPRTGRYNEQFF
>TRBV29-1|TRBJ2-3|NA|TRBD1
TGCAGCGTGGATGTGGACAGGGGGCGGTCAGATACGCAGTATTTT
CSVDVDRGRSDTQYF
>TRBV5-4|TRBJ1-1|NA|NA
TGTGCCAGCAGCTCGGGGGGGTTTGAGGGCACTGAAGCTTTCTTT
CASSSGGFEGTEAFF
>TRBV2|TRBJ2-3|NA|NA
TGTGCCAGCAGTGAAGTGAAGGAGACAGATACGCAGTATTTT
CASSEVKETDTQYF
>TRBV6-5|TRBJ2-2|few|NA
TGTGCCAGCAGTTCAGACCCGACAGGAGTCACCGGGGAGCTGTTTTTT
CASSSDPTGVTGELFF
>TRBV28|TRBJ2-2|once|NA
TGTGCCAGCGGGACGGTCAACACCGGGGAGCTGTTTTTT
CASGTVNTGELFF
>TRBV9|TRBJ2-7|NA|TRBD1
TGTGCCAGCAGCCGGACAGGTTCCTTCTACGATGGGGTACAGTGGCAGTACTTC
CASSRTGSFYDGVQWQYF
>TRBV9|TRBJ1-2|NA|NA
TGTGCCAGCAGCGTAGGAGGGGAAGCTAACTATGGCTACACCTTC
CASSVGGEANYGYTF
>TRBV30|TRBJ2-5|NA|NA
TGTGCAGGAGCCGGGTCCCAGGCAGAGACCCAGTACTTC
CAGAGSQAETQYF
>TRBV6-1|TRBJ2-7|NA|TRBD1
TGTGCCAGCAGCCAGGGGGCGGAGGGCTACGAGCAGTACTTC
CASSQGAEGYEQYF
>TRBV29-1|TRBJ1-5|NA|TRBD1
TGCAGCGTTGGGACAGGGGTCGGCAATCAGCCCCAGCATTTT
CSVGTGVGNQPQHF
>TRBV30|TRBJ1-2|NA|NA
TGTGCCTGGAGCGACGGAAGGGGATCAGAGTATGGCTACACCTTC
CAWSDGRGSEYGYTF
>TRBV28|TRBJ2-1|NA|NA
TGTGCCAGCAGTACACCACGTGAGAGCTCCTACAATGAGCAGTTCTTC
CASSTPRESSYNEQFF
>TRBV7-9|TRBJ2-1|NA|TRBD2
TGTGCCAGCAGCTTAGTGTGGGCGGGGGACGTCCCGTTCTTC
CASSLVWAGDVPFF
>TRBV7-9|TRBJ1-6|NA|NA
TGTGCCAGCAGCTTAGAGATGTCTACAAATTCACCCCTCCACTTT
CASSLEMSTNSPLHF